Listed here are 21 T cell receptor beta chains from one sample, sequenced in a study of Ad26.COV2.S vaccination and SARS-CoV-2 variants. Libraries were prepared by immunoSEQ multiplex PCR; TCRdb keeps only in-frame clonotypes and omits some of them. Of more than 300,000 clones in the sample, around nine tenths are singletons; the top ten hold approximately 5%. The treatment here: over 15 received Ad26.COV2.S at low or high dose, single or two shots; about 5 received placebo; per-sample allocation not given. Material that was analyzed had been drawn on day 63 after the first vaccine or placebo injection. Sample: peripheral blood, taken in a trial of Ad26.COV2.S vaccine versus placebo. These receptor sequences come from a person aged 18-65 years who received the Ad26.COV2.S COVID-19 vaccine or a placebo.

The chain uses TRBV5-4 and TRBJ2-2; D is unresolved. V lost 4 bases and J 1 base, leaving 8 bases between the germline ends. This CDR3 region has 14 residues. Germline values: CDR1 SGHNT, CDR2 YYREEE (reference sequence). The CDR3 reads CASSRRENTGELFF. In DNA, the CDR3 is TGTGCCAGCAGCCGAAGAGAGAACACCGGGGAGCTGTTTTTT.

The chain has TRBV5-1 and TRBJ2-2, with D perhaps TRBD1 (6 bases). The germline V gene has CDR1 SGHRS and CDR2 YFSETQ. V was clipped by 2 bases and J by 2 bases, with 7 bases between them. This CDR3 has 14 amino acids. CDR3 sequence reads: CASSLGGNTGELFF. The CDR3, as DNA: TGCGCCAGCAGCTTAGGGGGAAACACCGGGGAGCTGTTTTTT.

This clone came up once. The chain is built from TRBV27 and TRBJ2-1; 9 bases are shared with TRBD2. Germline V gives CDR1 MNHEY, CDR2 SMNVEV (reference sequence). Trimming removed 5 bases from V and 2 bases from J; junction bases left unmatched: 4. The CDR3 covers 15 residues. CDR3 protein: CASSLTSGPYNEQFF. CDR3 bases: TGTGCCAGCAGTCTGACTAGCGGCCCCTACAATGAGCAGTTCTTC.

The chain links TRBV11-2 to TRBJ2-1, with D uncertain. Trimming removed 4 bases at V and 10 bases at J, with 11 bases between. This CDR3 comprises 12 residues. The germline V gene encodes CDR1 SGHAT and CDR2 FQNNGV. The CDR3 reads CASSSSSTEQFF. The CDR3 bases are TGTGCCAGCAGCTCATCTTCGACGGAGCAGTTCTTC.

V and J are TRBV7-3 and TRBJ2-7; D gene unclear. CDR1 is SGHTA and CDR2 is FQGTGA in the germline V gene. Trimming stripped 1 base from V and 3 bases from J, with 7 bases between. The CDR3 has 13 amino acids. The CDR3 reads CASSLILGYEQYF. The CDR3 nucleotides read TGTGCCAGCAGCTTAATTTTGGGCTACGAGCAGTACTTC.

This clone appeared once. The chain recombines TRBV20-1 with TRBJ1-4; D not certain. Germline V CDR1 and CDR2: DFQATT, SNEGSKA (reference sequence). The CDR3 sequence is 16 residues long. Trimming removed 3 bases at V and 3 bases at J, with 17 bases between. The CDR3 loop reads CSASSGASRANEKLFF. CDR3 DNA: TGCAGTGCTAGTTCTGGCGCCTCAAGGGCTAATGAAAAACTGTTTTTT.

This clone was picked up a small number of times. The gene calls are TRBV4-2 and TRBJ1-2; 8 nucleotides line up with TRBD1. Trimming at V came to 0 bases and at J to 4 bases, leaving 13 bases not matched to a gene. CDR3 length: 18 amino acids. The germline CDR1 and CDR2 sequences are LGHNA and YNFKEQ. In DNA, the CDR3 is TGTGCCAGCAGCCAAGATGTCGCGCAGGGGGCGCGGAGCTATGGCTACACCTTC. Translating gives CASSQDVAQGARSYGYTF.

CDR3 DNA: TGCGCCAGCCGAGTGGGGGACGGGGGGCCCTACGAGCAGTACTTC. Protein product: CASRVGDGGPYEQYF. The rearrangement links TRBV5-1 to TRBJ2-7, with D possibly TRBD2 on 7 matching bases. Germline V gene data show CDR1 as SGHRS and CDR2 as YFSETQ. V was trimmed by 7 bases and J by 2 bases, leaving 19 bases between them. The CDR3 has 15 amino acids.

This sequence joins TRBV3-1 (or the pseudogene TRBV3-2) and TRBJ2-7, with a possible D match to TRBD2 (5 bases). The V gene lost 2 bases and the J gene lost 0 bases, with 11 bases spanning the gap. Per germline, CDR1 LGHDT and CDR2 YNNKEL (reference sequence). This CDR3 is built from 15 residues. The CDR3 coding sequence is TGTGCCAGCAGCCAAAACCCGGACTCCTCCTACGAGCAGTACTTC. As protein: CASSQNPDSSYEQYF.

CDR3 sequence: CASSGRTGGMNTEAFF. The CDR3 nucleotides are TGCGCCAGCAGCGGACGGACAGGTGGGATGAACACTGAAGCTTTCTTT. V gene TRBV4-3 combines with J gene TRBJ1-1; 7 bases are shared with TRBD1. Germline V CDR1 and CDR2: LGHNA, YSLEER. V lost 5 bases and J lost 0; bases outside the gene matches: 9. The CDR3 has 16 residues.

The J gene is TRBJ2-4, the V gene TRBV29-1; 11 nucleotides agree with TRBD2. The germline V gene has CDR1 SQVTM and CDR2 ANQGSEA. Germline trimming cut 6 bases from V and 4 bases from J; bases unmatched to any gene: 8. The CDR3 length is 15 residues. The CDR3 DNA reads as TGCAGCGTCGCCATAGCGGGAGGGCCAAAAAACATTCAGTACTTC. Residues: CSVAIAGGPKNIQYF.

DNA for the CDR3: TGTGCCAGCAGCAACCCAGGGGCGGGTAGCGAGCAGTACTTC. It encodes CASSNPGAGSEQYF. V usage is TRBV6-5 and J usage is TRBJ2-7; a weak D match, TRBD1 (6 bases). The CDR3 consists of 14 residues. In germline, CDR1 is MNHEY, CDR2 SVGAGI. V lost 6 bases, J lost 6 bases, and 18 bases lay in between.

The V gene is TRBV19, the J gene TRBJ1-5; D call uncertain. This CDR3 spans 14 amino acids. CDR1 and CDR2 from the germline V gene are LNHDA and SQIVND (reference sequence). The ends were cut back, 3 bases at V and 9 bases at J, with 15 bases in the middle. The CDR3 here is CASSIASQFWPQHF. Here the CDR3 DNA reads TGTGCCAGTAGTATTGCTTCCCAGTTTTGGCCCCAGCATTTT. Together with reference TRBV19 and TRBJ1-5, the CDR3 gives the full variable domain: DGGITQSPKYLFRKEGQNVTLSCEQNLNHDAMYWYRQDPGQGLRLIYYSQIVNDFQKGDIAEGYSVSREKKESFPLTVTSAQKNPTAFYLCASSIASQFWPQHFGDGTRLSIL.

The rearrangement joins TRBV5-1 to TRBJ2-7; tentative D call: TRBD2 (6 bases). Per germline, CDR1 SGHRS and CDR2 YFSETQ. The CDR3 sequence is 14 residues long. Trimming took 1 base from V and 5 from J, leaving 13 bases between them. CDR3 sequence (DNA): TGCGCCAGCAGCTTGACTAGCTCCTTAGACGAGCAGTACTTC. Its protein product is CASSLTSSLDEQYF.

The V call is TRBV5-6, the J call TRBJ2-7; a weak D match, TRBD1 (6 bases). Germline CDR1 SGHDT, CDR2 YYEEEE. This CDR3 spans 14 amino acids. Trimming removed 4 bases at V and 0 bases at J, with 11 bases between. CDR3 sequence reads: CASSRRDTSYEQYF. As DNA, the CDR3 is TGTGCCAGCAGCCGCCGGGACACCTCCTACGAGCAGTACTTC.

This chain connects TRBV6-1 to TRBJ1-5, with D possibly matching TRBD1 (5 bases). This CDR3 has 13 residues. Trimming took off 3 bases at V and 7 bases at J, with 10 bases between the two ends. Germline V gene lookup returns CDR1 MNHNS and CDR2 SASEGT. The CDR3 nucleotides read TGTGCCAGCAGTGAGAGGGGATGGCAGCCCCAGCATTTT. It encodes CASSERGWQPQHF.

V gene TRBV5-1 combines with J gene TRBJ2-1; TRBD1 might be the D (6 bases). CDR3 length: 16 amino acids. V was trimmed by 0 bases and J by 1 base, leaving 11 bases between them. Germline CDR1 and CDR2: SGHRS and YFSETQ. The chain's CDR3 is CASSLGATGSYNEQFF. CDR3 nucleotide sequence: TGCGCCAGCAGCTTGGGGGCCACAGGGTCCTACAATGAGCAGTTCTTC.

This sequence joins TRBV5-4 and TRBJ2-1, with 7 nucleotides matching TRBD2. The CDR3 length is 14 residues. CDR1 and CDR2 from the germline V gene are SGHNT and YYREEE (reference sequence). Trimming at V came to 4 bases and at J to 9 bases, leaving 10 bases not matched to a gene. CDR3 nucleotides: TGTGCCAGCAGCACGAGGGCGGGAGAGGTTGAGCAGTTCTTC. Translated, it gives CASSTRAGEVEQFF.

V gene TRBV19 combines with J gene TRBJ1-4; possible D gene TRBD1, 5 bases. The CDR3 spans 15 residues. The V end was cut by 7 bases, the J end by 2 bases, with 14 bases between. Germline V CDR1 and CDR2: LNHDA, SQIVND (reference sequence). The CDR3 is CASTHRTHTNEKLFF. Here the CDR3 DNA reads TGTGCCAGTACCCACAGGACTCACACTAATGAAAAACTGTTTTTT.

This chain joins TRBV19 and TRBJ2-2; TRBD1 agrees at 10 bases. V trimming: 3 bases; J trimming: 6 bases; junction bases outside the gene matches: 4. Germline loops: CDR1 LNHDA, CDR2 SQIVND (reference sequence). The CDR3 runs 15 residues. The CDR3 sequence: CASSIRGQGSGELFF. CDR3 bases: TGTGCCAGTAGTATCCGGGGACAGGGGTCCGGGGAGCTGTTTTTT. The variable domain in full, with the rest retrieved from reference TRBV19 and TRBJ2-2, is DGGITQSPKYLFRKEGQNVTLSCEQNLNHDAMYWYRQDPGQGLRLIYYSQIVNDFQKGDIAEGYSVSREKKESFPLTVTSAQKNPTAFYLCASSIRGQGSGELFFGEGSRLTVL.

The chain couples TRBV12-5 to TRBJ2-5, with D possibly being TRBD1 (6 bases). Germline lookup yields CDR1 LGHNT and CDR2 FRNRAP. Trimming removed 6 bases from V and 4 bases from J, with 18 bases in between. This CDR3 contains 15 residues. This CDR3 reads CASGHSEGVRETQYF. The CDR3 nucleotides are TGTGCTAGTGGACACTCAGAGGGGGTGCGAGAGACCCAGTACTTC.